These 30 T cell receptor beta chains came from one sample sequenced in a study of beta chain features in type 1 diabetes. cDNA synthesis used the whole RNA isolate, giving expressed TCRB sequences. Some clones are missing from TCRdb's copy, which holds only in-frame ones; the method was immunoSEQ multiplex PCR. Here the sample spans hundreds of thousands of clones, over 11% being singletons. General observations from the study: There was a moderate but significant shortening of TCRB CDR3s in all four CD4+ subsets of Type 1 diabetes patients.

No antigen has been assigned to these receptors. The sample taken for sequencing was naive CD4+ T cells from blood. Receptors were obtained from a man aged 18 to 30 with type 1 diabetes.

The CDR3, as DNA: TGTGCCACCGAAACGAGGCGGGGGGCGGGGGCAGATACGCAGTATTTT. Protein product: CATETRRGAGADTQYF. This chain uses TRBV5-4 with TRBJ2-3, with 8 bases aligning to TRBD2. The CDR3 runs 16 residues. Germline lookup yields CDR1 SGHNT and CDR2 YYREEE (reference sequence). V lost 9 bases to trimming and J lost 4 bases; unmatched junction nucleotides: 16.

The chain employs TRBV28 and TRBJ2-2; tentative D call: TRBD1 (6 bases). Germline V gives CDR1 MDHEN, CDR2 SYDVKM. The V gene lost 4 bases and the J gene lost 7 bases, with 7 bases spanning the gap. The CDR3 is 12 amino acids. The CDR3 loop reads CASSSQGGELFF. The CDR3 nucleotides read TGTGCCAGCAGTTCACAGGGCGGGGAGCTGTTTTTT.

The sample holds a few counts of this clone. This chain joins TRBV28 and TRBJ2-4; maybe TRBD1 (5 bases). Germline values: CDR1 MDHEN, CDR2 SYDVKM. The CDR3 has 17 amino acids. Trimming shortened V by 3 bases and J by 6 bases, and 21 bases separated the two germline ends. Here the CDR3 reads CASSFLGLGRLRNIQYF. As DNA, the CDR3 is TGTGCCAGCAGTTTTCTAGGTCTGGGGCGCCTTAGAAACATTCAGTACTTC.

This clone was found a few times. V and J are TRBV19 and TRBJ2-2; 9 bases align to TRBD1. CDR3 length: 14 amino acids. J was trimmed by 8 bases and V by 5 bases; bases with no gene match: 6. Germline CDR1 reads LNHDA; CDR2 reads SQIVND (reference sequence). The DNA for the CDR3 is TGTGCCAGTAGTGTGGACAGGGGCGGAGGGGAGCTGTTTTTT. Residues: CASSVDRGGGELFF.

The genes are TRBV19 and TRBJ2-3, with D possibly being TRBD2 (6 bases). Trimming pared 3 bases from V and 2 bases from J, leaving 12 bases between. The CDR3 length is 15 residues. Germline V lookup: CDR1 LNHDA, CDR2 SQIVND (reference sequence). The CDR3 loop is CASSMGGLNTDTQYF. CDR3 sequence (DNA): TGTGCCAGTAGTATGGGAGGCCTAAACACAGATACGCAGTATTTT.

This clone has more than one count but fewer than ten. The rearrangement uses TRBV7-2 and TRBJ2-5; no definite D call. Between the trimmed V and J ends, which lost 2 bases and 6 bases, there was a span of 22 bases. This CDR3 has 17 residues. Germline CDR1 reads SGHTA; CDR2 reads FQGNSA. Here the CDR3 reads CASSLSPRSSSLQTQYF. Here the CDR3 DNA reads TGTGCCAGCAGCTTATCTCCGCGCTCAAGTTCTTTACAGACCCAGTACTTC.

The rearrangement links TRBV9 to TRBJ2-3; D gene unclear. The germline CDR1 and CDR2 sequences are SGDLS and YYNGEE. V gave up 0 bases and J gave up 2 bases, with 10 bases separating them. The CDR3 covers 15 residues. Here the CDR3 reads CASSVATWPTDTQYF. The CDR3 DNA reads TGTGCCAGCAGCGTAGCTACCTGGCCCACAGATACGCAGTATTTT.

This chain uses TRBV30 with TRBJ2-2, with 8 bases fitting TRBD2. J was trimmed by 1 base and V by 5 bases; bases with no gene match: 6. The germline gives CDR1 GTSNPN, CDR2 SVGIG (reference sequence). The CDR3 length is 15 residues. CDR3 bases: TGTGCCTGGGGACCCGGGGGGGTGAACACCGGGGAGCTGTTTTTT. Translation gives CAWGPGGVNTGELFF. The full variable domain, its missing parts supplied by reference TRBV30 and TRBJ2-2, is SQTIHQWPATLVQPVGSPLSLECTVEGTSNPNLYWYRQAAGRGLQLLFYSVGIGQISSEVPQNLSASRPQDRQFILSSKKLLLSDSGFYLCAWGPGGVNTGELFFGEGSRLTVL.

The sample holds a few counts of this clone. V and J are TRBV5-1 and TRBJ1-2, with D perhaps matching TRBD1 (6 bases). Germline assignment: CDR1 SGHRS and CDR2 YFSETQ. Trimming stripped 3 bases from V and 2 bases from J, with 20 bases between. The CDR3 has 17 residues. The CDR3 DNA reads TGCGCCAGCAGCTCCGGGCCCGAACAGGGCTGGAACTATGGCTACACCTTC. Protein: CASSSGPEQGWNYGYTF. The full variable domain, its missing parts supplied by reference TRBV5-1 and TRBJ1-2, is KAGVTQTPRYLIKTRGQQVTLSCSPISGHRSVSWYQQTPGQGLQFLFEYFSETQRNKGNFPGRFSGRQFSNSRSEMNVSTLELGDSALYLCASSSGPEQGWNYGYTFGSGTRLTVV.

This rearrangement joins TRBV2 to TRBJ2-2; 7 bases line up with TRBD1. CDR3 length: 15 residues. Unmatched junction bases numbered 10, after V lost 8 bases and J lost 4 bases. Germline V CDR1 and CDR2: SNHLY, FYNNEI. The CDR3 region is CASVLDRVGTGELFF. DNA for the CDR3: TGTGCCAGCGTTCTCGACAGGGTGGGCACCGGGGAGCTGTTTTTT. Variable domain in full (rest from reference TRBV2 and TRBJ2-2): EPEVTQTPSHQVTQMGQEVILRCVPISNHLYFYWYRQILGQKVEFLVSFYNNEISEKSEIFDDQFSVERPDGSNFTLKIRSTKLEDSAMYFCASVLDRVGTGELFFGEGSRLTVL.

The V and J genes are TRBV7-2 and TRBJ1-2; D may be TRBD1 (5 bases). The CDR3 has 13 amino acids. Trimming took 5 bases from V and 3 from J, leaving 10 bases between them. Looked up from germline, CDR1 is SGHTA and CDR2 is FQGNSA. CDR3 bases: TGTGCCAGCAGCCCCGGCAGGGACTATGGCTACACCTTC. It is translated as CASSPGRDYGYTF.

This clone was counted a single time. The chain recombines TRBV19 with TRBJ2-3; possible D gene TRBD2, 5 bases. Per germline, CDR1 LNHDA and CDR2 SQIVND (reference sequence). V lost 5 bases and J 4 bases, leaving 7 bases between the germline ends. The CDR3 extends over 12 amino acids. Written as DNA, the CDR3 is TGTGCCAGTAGTTTCGGGGCAGATACGCAGTATTTT. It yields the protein CASSFGADTQYF. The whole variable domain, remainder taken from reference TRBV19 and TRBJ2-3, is DGGITQSPKYLFRKEGQNVTLSCEQNLNHDAMYWYRQDPGQGLRLIYYSQIVNDFQKGDIAEGYSVSREKKESFPLTVTSAQKNPTAFYLCASSFGADTQYFGPGTRLTVL.

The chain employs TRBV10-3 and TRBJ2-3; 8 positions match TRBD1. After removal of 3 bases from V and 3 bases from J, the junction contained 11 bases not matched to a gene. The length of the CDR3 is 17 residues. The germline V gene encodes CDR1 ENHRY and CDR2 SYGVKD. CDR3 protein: CAISDSVQGVLTDTQYF. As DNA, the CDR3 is TGTGCCATCAGTGATTCGGTACAGGGGGTTCTTACAGATACGCAGTATTTT.

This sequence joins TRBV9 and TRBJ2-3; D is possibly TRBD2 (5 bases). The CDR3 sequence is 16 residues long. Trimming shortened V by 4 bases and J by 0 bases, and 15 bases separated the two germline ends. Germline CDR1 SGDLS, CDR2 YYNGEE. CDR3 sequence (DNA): TGTGCCAGCAGCCCTCGTGGGCGGGCCAGCACAGATACGCAGTATTTT. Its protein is CASSPRGRASTDTQYF.

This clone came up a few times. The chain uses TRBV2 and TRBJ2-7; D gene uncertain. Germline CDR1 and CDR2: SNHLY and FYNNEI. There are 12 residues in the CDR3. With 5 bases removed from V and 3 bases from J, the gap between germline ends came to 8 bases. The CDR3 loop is CASSWVRYEQYF. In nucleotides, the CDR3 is TGTGCCAGCAGTTGGGTCCGCTACGAGCAGTACTTC.

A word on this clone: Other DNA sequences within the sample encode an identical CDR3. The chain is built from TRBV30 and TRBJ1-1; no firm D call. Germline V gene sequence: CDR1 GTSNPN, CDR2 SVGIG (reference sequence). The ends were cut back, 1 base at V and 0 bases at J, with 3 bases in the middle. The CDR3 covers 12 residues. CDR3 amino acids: CAWSGMNTEAFF. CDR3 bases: TGTGCCTGGAGTGGGATGAACACTGAAGCTTTCTTT.

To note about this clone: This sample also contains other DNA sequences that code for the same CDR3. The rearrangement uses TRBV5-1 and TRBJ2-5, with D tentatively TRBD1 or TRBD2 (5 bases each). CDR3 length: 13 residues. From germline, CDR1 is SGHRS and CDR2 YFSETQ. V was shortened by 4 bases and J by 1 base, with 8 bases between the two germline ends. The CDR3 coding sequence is TGCGCCAGCAGCCCGGGGCCCCAAGAGACCCAGTACTTC. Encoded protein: CASSPGPQETQYF.

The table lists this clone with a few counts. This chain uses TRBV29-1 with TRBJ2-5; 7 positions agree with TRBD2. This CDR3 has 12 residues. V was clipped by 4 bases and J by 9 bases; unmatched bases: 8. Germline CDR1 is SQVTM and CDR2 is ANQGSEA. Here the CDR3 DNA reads TGCAGCGTTGCGGTAGTGGGAGGGGCCCAGTACTTC. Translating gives CSVAVVGGAQYF.

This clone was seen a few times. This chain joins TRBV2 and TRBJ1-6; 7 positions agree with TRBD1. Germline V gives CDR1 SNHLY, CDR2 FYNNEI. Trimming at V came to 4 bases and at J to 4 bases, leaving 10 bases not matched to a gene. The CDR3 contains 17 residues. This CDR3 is CASSVVTGDFYNSPLHF. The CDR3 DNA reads TGTGCCAGCAGTGTTGTAACAGGGGATTTTTATAATTCACCCCTCCACTTT.

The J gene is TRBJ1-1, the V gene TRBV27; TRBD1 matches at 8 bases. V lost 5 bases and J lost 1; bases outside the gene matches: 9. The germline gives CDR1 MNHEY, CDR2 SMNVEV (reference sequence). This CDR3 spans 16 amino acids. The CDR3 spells CASSPRQGRGNTEAFF. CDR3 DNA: TGTGCCAGCAGTCCGCGACAGGGGAGGGGGAACACTGAAGCTTTCTTT.

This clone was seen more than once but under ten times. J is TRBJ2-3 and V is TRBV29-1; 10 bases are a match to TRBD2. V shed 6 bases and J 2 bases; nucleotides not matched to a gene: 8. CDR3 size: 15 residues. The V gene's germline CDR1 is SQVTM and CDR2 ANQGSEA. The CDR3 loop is CSVGGLADYTDTQYF. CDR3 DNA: TGCAGCGTGGGTGGACTAGCGGACTACACAGATACGCAGTATTTT.

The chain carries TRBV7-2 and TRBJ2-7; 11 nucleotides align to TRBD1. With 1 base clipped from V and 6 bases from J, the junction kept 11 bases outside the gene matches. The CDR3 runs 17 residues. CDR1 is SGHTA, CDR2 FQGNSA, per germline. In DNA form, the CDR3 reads TGTGCCAGCAGCTTAGGGGCTGGACAGGGGGCGAGAGGCGAGCAGTACTTC. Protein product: CASSLGAGQGARGEQYF.

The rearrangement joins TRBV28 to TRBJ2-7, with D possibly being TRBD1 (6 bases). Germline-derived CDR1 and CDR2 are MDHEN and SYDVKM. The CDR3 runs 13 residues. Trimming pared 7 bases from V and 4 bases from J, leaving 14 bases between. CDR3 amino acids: CASTSAGVYEQYF. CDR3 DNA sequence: TGTGCCAGCACCTCCGCAGGGGTTTACGAGCAGTACTTC. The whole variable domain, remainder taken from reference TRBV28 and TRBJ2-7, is DVKVTQSSRYLVKRTGEKVFLECVQDMDHENMFWYRQDPGLGLRLIYFSYDVKMKEKGDIPEGYSVSREKKERFSLILESASTNQTSMYLCASTSAGVYEQYFGPGTRLTVT.

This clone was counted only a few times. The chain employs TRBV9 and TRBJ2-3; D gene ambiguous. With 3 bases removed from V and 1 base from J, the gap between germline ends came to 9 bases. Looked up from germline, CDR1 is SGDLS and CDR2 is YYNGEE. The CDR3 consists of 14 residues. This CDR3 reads CASSESPGTDTQYF. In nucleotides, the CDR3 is TGTGCCAGCAGCGAGAGTCCTGGCACAGATACGCAGTATTTT.

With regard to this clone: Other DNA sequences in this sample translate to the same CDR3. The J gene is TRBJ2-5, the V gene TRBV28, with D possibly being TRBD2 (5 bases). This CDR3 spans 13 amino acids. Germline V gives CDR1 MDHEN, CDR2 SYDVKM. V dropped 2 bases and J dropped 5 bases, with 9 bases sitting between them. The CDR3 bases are TGTGCCAGCAGTTTAGGGCGGGTGGAGACCCAGTACTTC. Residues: CASSLGRVETQYF.

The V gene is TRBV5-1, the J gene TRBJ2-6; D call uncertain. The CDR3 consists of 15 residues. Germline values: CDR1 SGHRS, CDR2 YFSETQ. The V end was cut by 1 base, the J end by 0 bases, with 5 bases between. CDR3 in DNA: TGCGCCAGCAGCTTGTCGATCTCTGGGGCCAACGTCCTGACTTTC. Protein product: CASSLSISGANVLTF.

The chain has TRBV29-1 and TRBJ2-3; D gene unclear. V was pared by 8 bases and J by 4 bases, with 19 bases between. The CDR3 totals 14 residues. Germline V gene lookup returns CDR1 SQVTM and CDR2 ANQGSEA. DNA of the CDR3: TGCAGCCTGAGTAAGGTCCGACTCGCAGATACGCAGTATTTT. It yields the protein CSLSKVRLADTQYF.

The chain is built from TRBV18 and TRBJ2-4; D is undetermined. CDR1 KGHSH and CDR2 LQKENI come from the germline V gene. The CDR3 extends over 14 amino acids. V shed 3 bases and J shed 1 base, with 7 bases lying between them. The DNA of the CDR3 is TGTGCCAGCTCACCGGCAGGTGCCAAAAACATTCAGTACTTC. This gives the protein CASSPAGAKNIQYF.

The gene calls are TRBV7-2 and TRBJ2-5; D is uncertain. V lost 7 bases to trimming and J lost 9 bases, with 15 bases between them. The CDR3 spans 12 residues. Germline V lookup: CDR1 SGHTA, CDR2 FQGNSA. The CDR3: CASTLNAASQYF. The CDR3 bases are TGTGCCAGCACCCTTAATGCCGCCTCCCAGTACTTC.

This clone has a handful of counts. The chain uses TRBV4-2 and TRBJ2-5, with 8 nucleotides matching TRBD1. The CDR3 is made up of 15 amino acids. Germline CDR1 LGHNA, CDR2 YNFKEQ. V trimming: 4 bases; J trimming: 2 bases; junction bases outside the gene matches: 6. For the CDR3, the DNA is TGTGCCAGCAGCCGTCAGGGGGCGGGTCAAGAGACCCAGTACTTC. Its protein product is CASSRQGAGQETQYF.